The 16 T cell receptor beta chains below were found in one sample sequenced in a study of blood T cell repertoires in COVID-19. Repertoires were generated with immunoSEQ multiplex PCR, while TCRdb's copy carries only in-frame clones and drops some. This table has more than 150,000 clones, approximately 94% appearing once. Source material: peripheral blood. The receptors shown here come from a man aged 30 to 45 with COVID-19, enrolled during active disease.

This rearrangement joins TRBV5-1 to TRBJ1-4; tentatively, D is TRBD1 (5 bases). Germline CDR1 is SGHRS and CDR2 is YFSETQ. With 4 bases removed from V and 7 bases from J, the gap between germline ends came to 17 bases. The CDR3 consists of 15 residues. CDR3 protein: CASSPAGEGTEKLFF. As DNA, the CDR3 is TGCGCCAGCAGCCCGGCGGGGGAGGGGACTGAAAAACTGTTTTTT.

In DNA form, the CDR3 reads TGTGCCAGCAGCGTCACAGGGTTCCACGAGCAGTACTTC. Protein sequence: CASSVTGFHEQYF. The chain couples TRBV9 to TRBJ2-7; tentative D call: TRBD1 (6 bases). V lost 2 bases, J lost 5 bases, and 11 bases lay in between. This CDR3 is 13 amino acids long. Germline CDR1 SGDLS, CDR2 YYNGEE.

This clone was found once. J is TRBJ1-1 and V is TRBV7-9; 7 bases fit TRBD1. This CDR3 spans 16 amino acids. CDR1 is SEHNR, CDR2 FQNEAQ, per germline (reference sequence). The V segment lost 5 bases and the J segment 4 bases; nucleotides outside the gene matches: 13. DNA for the CDR3: TGTGCCAGCAGCCCCCGACAGGGAAGGGGCGCCACTGAAGCTTTCTTT. This gives the protein CASSPRQGRGATEAFF.

This chain uses TRBV19 with TRBJ2-1, with TRBD2 matching 9 bases. Germline trimming cut 3 bases from V and 8 bases from J; bases unmatched to any gene: 11. Germline-derived CDR1 and CDR2 are LNHDA and SQIVND (reference sequence). The CDR3 is 16 residues long. Here the CDR3 DNA reads TGTGCCAGTAGTATGACGGCGGGGGGGACTGGGGATGAGCAGTTCTTC. Translated, it gives CASSMTAGGTGDEQFF.

The chain uses TRBV2 and TRBJ1-1; D gene unclear. Germline lookup yields CDR1 SNHLY and CDR2 FYNNEI. V lost 2 bases and J lost 7, with 14 bases in between. The CDR3 is 14 residues long. The CDR3 DNA is TGTGCCAGCAGTGAACTGGTAGATTATCTTGAAGCTTTCTTT. As protein: CASSELVDYLEAFF.

The chain combines TRBV29-1 with TRBJ2-5; no reliable D call. Trimming pared 6 bases from V and 2 bases from J, leaving 10 bases between. Germline CDR1 and CDR2: SQVTM and ANQGSEA. The CDR3 is 12 amino acids. The CDR3 here is CSVAVQQETQYF. The CDR3 region has the DNA TGCAGCGTCGCTGTGCAGCAAGAGACCCAGTACTTC.

V usage is TRBV10-2 and J usage is TRBJ1-2, with 9 bases identical to TRBD1. Trimming at V came to 4 bases and at J to 0 bases, leaving 3 bases not matched to a gene. This CDR3 has 15 amino acids. Per the germline V gene, CDR1 is WSHSY and CDR2 is SAAADI. The CDR3 sequence: CASSGGQGANYGYTF. CDR3 nucleotides: TGCGCCAGCAGTGGGGGACAGGGAGCTAACTATGGCTACACCTTC.

This clone was seen a single time. This sequence joins TRBV19 and TRBJ2-3, with D perhaps TRBD1 (5 bases). CDR1 is LNHDA, CDR2 SQIVND, per germline (reference sequence). This CDR3 region has 13 residues. V lost 5 bases to trimming and J lost 2 bases, with 8 bases between them. The CDR3, as DNA: TGTGCCAGTAGTTTGGACAACACAGATACGCAGTATTTT. Translating it yields CASSLDNTDTQYF.

This clone was seen a single time. The chain has TRBV18 and TRBJ1-1; 8 nucleotides match TRBD1. The CDR3 consists of 13 residues. With 6 bases clipped from V and 3 bases from J, the junction kept 3 bases outside the gene matches. Germline lookup yields CDR1 KGHSH and CDR2 LQKENI. CDR3 sequence reads: CASSSTGDTEAFF. For the CDR3, the DNA is TGTGCCAGCTCCTCGACAGGGGACACTGAAGCTTTCTTT.

This clone appeared once. V is TRBV2 and J is TRBJ2-1; 12 positions match TRBD2. V dropped 6 bases and J dropped 3; count of bases not matched to a gene: 3. From germline, CDR1 is SNHLY and CDR2 FYNNEI. The CDR3 has 15 residues. This chain's CDR3 is CASRPLAGGYNEQFF. In nucleotides, the CDR3 is TGTGCCAGCAGGCCACTAGCGGGGGGCTACAATGAGCAGTTCTTC.

The chain recombines TRBV12-3 or TRBV12-4 with TRBJ1-6; D remains unclear. Trimming took 2 bases from V and 6 from J, leaving 5 bases between them. The CDR3 is 13 amino acids. CDR3 protein: CASSLFGNSPLHF. The CDR3 coding sequence is TGTGCCAGCAGTTTATTCGGTAATTCACCCCTCCACTTT.

Concerning this clone: Other DNA sequences in this specimen translate into the identical CDR3. The CDR3 nucleotides read TGCAGCGTGGCGGAATCTAGTTACTGGGAGACCCAGTACTTC. Its protein product is CSVAESSYWETQYF. The chain combines TRBV29-1 with TRBJ2-5; no clear D gene. Deletions cut 6 bases from V and 5 bases from J, with 19 bases between. There are 14 residues in the CDR3. Germline V CDR1 and CDR2: SQVTM, ANQGSEA.

This rearrangement joins TRBV2 to TRBJ2-3; 8 bases agree with TRBD2. CDR1 is SNHLY, CDR2 FYNNEI, per germline. The CDR3 runs to 14 residues. With V trimmed by 4 bases and J by 5 bases, 5 bases remained unmatched. The CDR3 protein is CASSAGGGEDTQYF. CDR3 DNA sequence: TGTGCCAGCAGTGCGGGAGGGGGGGAAGATACGCAGTATTTT.

The rearrangement uses TRBV11-2 and TRBJ2-7; 9 bases align to TRBD1. The CDR3 totals 15 residues. Germline lookup yields CDR1 SGHAT and CDR2 FQNNGV. Losses at the gene ends were 3 bases for V and 2 bases for J; bases not matched to a gene: 5. The CDR3 region is CASSFDRGSTYEQYF. In nucleotides, the CDR3 is TGTGCCAGCAGCTTCGACAGGGGGTCCACCTACGAGCAGTACTTC.

The chain employs TRBV7-9 and TRBJ1-4, with 9 bases fitting TRBD1. Germline V gene sequence: CDR1 SEHNR, CDR2 FQNEAQ (reference sequence). This CDR3 contains 14 residues. Losses at the gene ends were 5 bases for V and 8 bases for J; bases not matched to a gene: 6. The CDR3 reads CASSMTGGNEKLFF. The DNA for the CDR3 is TGTGCCAGCAGCATGACAGGGGGTAACGAAAAACTGTTTTTT.

V usage is TRBV6-5 and J usage is TRBJ1-6, with no clear D. The CDR3 is 14 amino acids. Per the germline V gene, CDR1 is MNHEY and CDR2 is SVGAGI. Trimming cost V 2 bases and J 7 bases, with 9 bases left between them. CDR3 in amino acids: CASSYQQTNSPLHF. The CDR3 DNA sequence: TGTGCCAGCAGTTACCAACAGACCAATTCACCCCTCCACTTT.